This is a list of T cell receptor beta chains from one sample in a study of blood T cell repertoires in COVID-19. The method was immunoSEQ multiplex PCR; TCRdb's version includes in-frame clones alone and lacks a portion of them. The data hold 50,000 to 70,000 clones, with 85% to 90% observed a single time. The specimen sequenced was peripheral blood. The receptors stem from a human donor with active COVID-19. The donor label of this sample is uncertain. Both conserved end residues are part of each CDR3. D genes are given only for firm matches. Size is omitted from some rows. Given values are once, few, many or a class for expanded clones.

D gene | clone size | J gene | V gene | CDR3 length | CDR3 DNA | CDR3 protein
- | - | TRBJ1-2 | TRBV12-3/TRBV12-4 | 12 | TGTGCCAGCAGTTTACAGGGATTTGGCTACACCTTC | CASSLQGFGYTF
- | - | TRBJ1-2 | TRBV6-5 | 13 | TGTGCCAGCAGACCGACAGCCAGCTATGGCTACACCTTC | CASRPTASYGYTF
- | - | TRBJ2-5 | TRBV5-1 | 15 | TGCGCCAGCAGCTTGGCCGCAGAGAGGGTTGAGACCCAGTACTTC | CASSLAAERVETQYF
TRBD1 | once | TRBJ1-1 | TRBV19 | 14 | TGTGCCAGTAGTGCAGGACAGGGGCTCACTGAAGCTTTCTTT | CASSAGQGLTEAFF
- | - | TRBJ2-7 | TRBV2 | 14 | TGTGCCAGCAGTGAACCGGGGAGCTCCTACGAGCAGTACTTC | CASSEPGSSYEQYF
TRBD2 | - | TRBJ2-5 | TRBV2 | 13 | TGTGCCAGCAGGGGAGCGGGGGGGGAGACCCAGTACTTC | CASRGAGGETQYF
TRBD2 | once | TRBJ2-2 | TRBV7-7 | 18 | TGTGCCAGCAGCTTAGCCCCTAGCGGGAGGGCCCGTGGCGGGGAGCTGTTTTTT | CASSLAPSGRARGGELFF
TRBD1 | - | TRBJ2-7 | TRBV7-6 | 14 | TGTGCCAGCAGCCAAGGGGACAGCTCCTACGAGCAGTACTTC | CASSQGDSSYEQYF
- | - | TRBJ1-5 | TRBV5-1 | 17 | TGCGCCAGCAGCTTGTGGGGGGGGCTGGATAGCAATCAGCCCCAGCATTTT | CASSLWGGLDSNQPQHF
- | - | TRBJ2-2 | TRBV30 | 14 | TGTGCCTGGAGTATGACAGGTGGCACCGGGGAGCTGTTTTTT | CAWSMTGGTGELFF
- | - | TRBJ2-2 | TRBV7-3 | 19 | TGTGCCAGCAGCTTAACCGCCCGCCGGGACTTGGCAGCCACCGGGGAGCTGTTTTTT | CASSLTARRDLAATGELFF
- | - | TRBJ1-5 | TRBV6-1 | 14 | TGTGCCAGCAGTGACCGGGACTTCAATCAGCCCCAGCATTTT | CASSDRDFNQPQHF
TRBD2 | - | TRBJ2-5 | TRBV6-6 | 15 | TGTGCCAGCATCACCGGCGGGGGAGGCAAGAGAACCCAGTACTTC | CASITGGGGKRTQYF
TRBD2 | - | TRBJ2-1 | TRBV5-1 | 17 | TGCGCCAGCAGCCGGATATCGGGGGGAATGAGCCACAATGAGCAGTTCTTC | CASSRISGGMSHNEQFF
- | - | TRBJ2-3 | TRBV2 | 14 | TGTGCCAGCGATGTCGGCGGCCTGCCAGATACGCAGTATTTT | CASDVGGLPDTQYF
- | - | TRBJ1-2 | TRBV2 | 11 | TGTGCCACCTTGGGAGGGATCGGCTACACCTTC | CATLGGIGYTF
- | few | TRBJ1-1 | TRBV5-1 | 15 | TGCGCCAGCAGCTCCCATGGAGTGGGGGCCACTGAAGCTTTCTTT | CASSSHGVGATEAFF
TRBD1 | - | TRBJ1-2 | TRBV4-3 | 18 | TGCGCCAGCAGCCTCTATACCGGGACAGGGGCATCGAACTATGGCTACACCTTC | CASSLYTGTGASNYGYTF
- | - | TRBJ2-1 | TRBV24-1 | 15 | TGTGCCACCAGTGCTGACCAATTGAGGGTAGGTGAGCAGTTCTTC | CATSADQLRVGEQFF
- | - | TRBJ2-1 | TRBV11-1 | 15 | TGTGCCAGCAGCTTACGTCGGGGTTTCTACAATGAGCAGTTCTTC | CASSLRRGFYNEQFF
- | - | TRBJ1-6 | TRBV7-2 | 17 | TGTGCCAGCAGTATTGGGGGGGGAGGGGCGTCTTATTCACCCCTCCACTTT | CASSIGGGGASYSPLHF
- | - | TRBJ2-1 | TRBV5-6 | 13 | TGTGCCAGCAGCCGAGCCGCGGGCAATGAGCAGTTCTTC | CASSRAAGNEQFF
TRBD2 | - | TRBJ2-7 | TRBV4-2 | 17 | TGTGCCAGCAGCCAAGAGTCGGCGACTAGCCGAACCTACGAGCAGTACTTC | CASSQESATSRTYEQYF
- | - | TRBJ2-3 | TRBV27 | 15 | TGTGCCAGCAGTATTACAGGCAGATCCACAGATACGCAGTATTTT | CASSITGRSTDTQYF
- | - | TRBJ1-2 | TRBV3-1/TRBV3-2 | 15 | TGTGCCAGCAGCCAAATCAATGCGGGGGCGGATGGCTACACCTTC | CASSQINAGADGYTF
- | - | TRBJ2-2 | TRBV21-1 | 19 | TGTGCCAGCAGCTTGGGACAGAGGGATTCGGCGAATAACACCGGGGAGCTGTTTTTT | CASSLGQRDSANNTGELFF
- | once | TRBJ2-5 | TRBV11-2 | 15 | TGTGCCAGCAGCCCGAGGGTGGGCACGCAAGAGACCCAGTACTTC | CASSPRVGTQETQYF
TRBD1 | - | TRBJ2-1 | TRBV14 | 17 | TGTGCCAGCAGCCAAGATCTTCCGACAGGGTCTTACAATGAGCAGTTCTTC | CASSQDLPTGSYNEQFF
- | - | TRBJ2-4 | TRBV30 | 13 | TGTGCCTGGAACAGGGAACCTAAAAACATTCAGTACTTC | CAWNREPKNIQYF
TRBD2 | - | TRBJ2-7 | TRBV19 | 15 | TGTGCCAGTAGTATAGGACTAGCGGGAGAATCCGAGCAGTACTTC | CASSIGLAGESEQYF
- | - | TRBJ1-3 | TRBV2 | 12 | TGTGCCACCCGGACAGAAGGAAACACCATATATTTT | CATRTEGNTIYF
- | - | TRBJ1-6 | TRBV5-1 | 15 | TGCGCCAGCAGCTTGGCAGGTCCCTATAATTCACCCCTCCACTTT | CASSLAGPYNSPLHF
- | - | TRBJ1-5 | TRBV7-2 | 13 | TGTGCCAGCAGCTTGACAGGTGATCAGCCCCAGCATTTT | CASSLTGDQPQHF
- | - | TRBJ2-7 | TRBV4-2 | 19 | TGTGCCAGCAGCCAAGACGCGGAACCCCGGAGACTCGTGAGCTACGAGCAGTACTTC | CASSQDAEPRRLVSYEQYF
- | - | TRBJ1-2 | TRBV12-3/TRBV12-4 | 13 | TGTGCCAGCAGTATACAGATTAACTATGGCTACACCTTC | CASSIQINYGYTF
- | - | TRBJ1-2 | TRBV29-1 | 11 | TGCAGCGTCCAGGGGATCGATGGCTACACCTTC | CSVQGIDGYTF
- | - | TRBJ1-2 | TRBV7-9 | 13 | TGTGCCAGCACCCTTGGAGGAAGCTATGGCTACACCTTC | CASTLGGSYGYTF
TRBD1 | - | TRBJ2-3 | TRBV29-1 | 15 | TGCAGCGTATCCCGGACAGGACATGGGGAAAATACGCAGTATTTT | CSVSRTGHGENTQYF
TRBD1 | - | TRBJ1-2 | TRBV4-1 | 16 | TGCGCCAGCAGCCAGGCAGACAGGGAGCCCAACTATGGCTACACCTTC | CASSQADREPNYGYTF
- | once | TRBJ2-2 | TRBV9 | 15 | TGTGCCAGCGGGGGGAGCGGGTCGAACACCGGGGAGCTGTTTTTT | CASGGSGSNTGELFF
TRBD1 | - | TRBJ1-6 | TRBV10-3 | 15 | TGTGCCATCAGTGCGTCCCGGGACAGGAATTCACCCCTCCACTTT | CAISASRDRNSPLHF
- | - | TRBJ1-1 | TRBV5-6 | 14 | TGTGCCAGCAGCTTGGCCCCCGGGGGCACTGAAGCTTTCTTT | CASSLAPGGTEAFF
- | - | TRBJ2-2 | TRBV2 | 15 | TGTGCCAGCAGAGCGACCCCCTTGTCCACCGGGGAGCTGTTTTTT | CASRATPLSTGELFF
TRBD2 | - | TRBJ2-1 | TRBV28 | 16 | TGTGCCAGCCAAGCCGTCGGCGGGAGGGCCAGGAATGAGCAGTTCTTC | CASQAVGGRARNEQFF
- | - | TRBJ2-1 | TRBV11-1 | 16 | TGTGCCAGCAGCTTAGGACACGGGGGTTCCTACAATGAGCAGTTCTTC | CASSLGHGGSYNEQFF
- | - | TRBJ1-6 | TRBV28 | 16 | TGTGCCAGCACCCCAACTAAGAGCTCCTATAATTCACCCCTCCACTTT | CASTPTKSSYNSPLHF
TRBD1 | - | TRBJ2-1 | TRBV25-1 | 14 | TGTGCCAGCAGAGGGGACAGCCTCAACAATGAGCAGTTCTTC | CASRGDSLNNEQFF
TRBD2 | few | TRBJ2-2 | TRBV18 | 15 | TGTGCCAGCTCACCAGGCGGGAGGTTCACCGGGGAGCTGTTTTTT | CASSPGGRFTGELFF
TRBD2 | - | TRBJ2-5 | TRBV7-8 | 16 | TGTGCCAGCAGCCACCCGGGACTAGCGGTCCAAGAGACCCAGTACTTC | CASSHPGLAVQETQYF
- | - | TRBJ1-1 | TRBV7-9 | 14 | TGTGCCAGCAGCCCGTACTCCGGGGGCACTGAAGCTTTCTTT | CASSPYSGGTEAFF
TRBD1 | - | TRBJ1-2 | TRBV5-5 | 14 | TGTGCCAGCGACGACAGGGTTTCGAACTATGGCTACACCTTC | CASDDRVSNYGYTF
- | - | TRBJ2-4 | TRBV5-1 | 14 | TGCGCCAGCAGCTTGGGTGAGGCCAAAAACATTCAGTACTTC | CASSLGEAKNIQYF
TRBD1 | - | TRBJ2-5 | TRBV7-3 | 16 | TGTGCCAGCAGCTTACATCCGGGACAGGGGGCTGAGACCCAGTACTTC | CASSLHPGQGAETQYF
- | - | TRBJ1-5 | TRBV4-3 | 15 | TGCGCCAGCAGCCAAGACTGGCTGAGCAATCAGCCCCAGCATTTT | CASSQDWLSNQPQHF
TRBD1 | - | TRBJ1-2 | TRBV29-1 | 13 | TGCAGCGTTGTAATCGGAGGGGGCGGCGGCTACACCTTC | CSVVIGGGGGYTF
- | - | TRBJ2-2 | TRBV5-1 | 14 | TGCGCCAGCAGCTTGAGTCACGGCACCGGGGAGCTGTTTTTT | CASSLSHGTGELFF
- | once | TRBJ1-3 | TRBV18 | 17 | TGTGCCAGCTCACCGGACTTCATTTTTAGCTCTGGAAACACCATATATTTT | CASSPDFIFSSGNTIYF
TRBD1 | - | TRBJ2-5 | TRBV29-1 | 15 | TGCAGCGTTGAACGGGACAGGAAGGTCCAAGAGACCCAGTACTTC | CSVERDRKVQETQYF
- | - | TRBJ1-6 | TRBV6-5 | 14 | TGTGCCAGCAGTTACTCGGACAGAAATTCACCCCTCCACTTT | CASSYSDRNSPLHF